A selection of T cell receptor beta chains follows, all from one sample in a study of blood T cell repertoires in COVID-19. Method: immunoSEQ multiplex PCR; TCRdb's copy keeps in-frame clones and lacks some. The data show 80,000 to 100,000 clones, with roughly 80% seen just once and 4% to 5.5% held by the top ten. Specimen: peripheral blood. The receptors originated from a man in his fifties or sixties with acute or convalescent COVID-19. The CDR3 runs from the conserved cysteine through the conserved F or W. The D gene is left open where the match is weak.

J gene: TRBJ2-7; D gene: TRBD1; V gene: TRBV28; CDR3 protein: CASSSPRTGYYEQYF
J gene: TRBJ1-1; D gene: NA; V gene: TRBV27; CDR3 protein: CASRGAPMNTEAFF
J gene: TRBJ2-1; D gene: NA; V gene: TRBV9; CDR3 protein: CASSVTRSYNEQFF
J gene: TRBJ1-2; D gene: TRBD1; V gene: TRBV29-1; CDR3 protein: CSVGQGIYGYTF
J gene: TRBJ1-4; D gene: NA; V gene: TRBV4-3; CDR3 protein: CASSQDRAGRENEKLFF
J gene: TRBJ2-3; D gene: NA; V gene: TRBV30; CDR3 protein: CAWSVLGLITDTQYF
J gene: TRBJ2-5; D gene: TRBD2; V gene: TRBV6-5; CDR3 protein: CASSYSAGGAETQYF
J gene: TRBJ1-2; D gene: TRBD1; V gene: TRBV30; CDR3 protein: CAWSRDSAYGYTF
J gene: TRBJ1-1; D gene: NA; V gene: TRBV5-4; CDR3 protein: CASSYRVEATEAFF
J gene: TRBJ2-3; D gene: NA; V gene: TRBV24-1; CDR3 protein: CATSDSGTGTTLDTQYF